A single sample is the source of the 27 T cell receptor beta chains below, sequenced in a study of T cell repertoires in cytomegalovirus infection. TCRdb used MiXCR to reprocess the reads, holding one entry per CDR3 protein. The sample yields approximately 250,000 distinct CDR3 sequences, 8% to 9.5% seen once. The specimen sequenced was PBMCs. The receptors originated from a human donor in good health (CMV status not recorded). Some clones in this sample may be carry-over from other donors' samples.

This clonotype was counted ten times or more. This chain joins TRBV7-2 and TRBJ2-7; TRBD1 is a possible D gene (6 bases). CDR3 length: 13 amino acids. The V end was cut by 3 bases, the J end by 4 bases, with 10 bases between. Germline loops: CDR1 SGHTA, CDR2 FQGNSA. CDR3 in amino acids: CASSFTQGYEQYF. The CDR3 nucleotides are TGTGCCAGCAGCTTTACCCAGGGGTACGAGCAGTACTTC.

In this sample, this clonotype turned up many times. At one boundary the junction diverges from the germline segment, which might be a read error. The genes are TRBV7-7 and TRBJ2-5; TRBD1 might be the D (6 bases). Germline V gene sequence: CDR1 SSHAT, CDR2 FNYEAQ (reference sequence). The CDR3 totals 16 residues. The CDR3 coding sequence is TGTGCTAGCAGCCCCGGGCCCCAAGGGGGCCAAGAGACCCAGTACTTC. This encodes CASSPGPQGGQETQYF.

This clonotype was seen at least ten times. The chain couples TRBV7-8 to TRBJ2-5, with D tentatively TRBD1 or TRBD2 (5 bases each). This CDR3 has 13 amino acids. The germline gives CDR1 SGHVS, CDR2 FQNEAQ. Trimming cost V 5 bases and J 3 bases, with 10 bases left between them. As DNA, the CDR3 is TGTGCCAGCAGCCCCCGGGACGAAGAGACCCAGTACTTC. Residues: CASSPRDEETQYF.

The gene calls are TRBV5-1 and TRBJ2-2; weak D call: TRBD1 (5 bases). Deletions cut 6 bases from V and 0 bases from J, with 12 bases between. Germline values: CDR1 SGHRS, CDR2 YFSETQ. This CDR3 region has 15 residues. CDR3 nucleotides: TGCGCCAGCAAGGGGTTCACCACGAACACCGGGGAGCTGTTTTTT. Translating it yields CASKGFTTNTGELFF.

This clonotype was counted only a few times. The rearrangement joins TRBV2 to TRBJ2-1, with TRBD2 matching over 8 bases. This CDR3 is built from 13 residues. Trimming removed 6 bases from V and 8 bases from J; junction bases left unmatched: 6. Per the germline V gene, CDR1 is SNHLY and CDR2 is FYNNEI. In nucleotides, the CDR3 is TGTGCCAGCAGCGCCGGGACTAGGTATGAGCAGTTCTTC. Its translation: CASSAGTRYEQFF. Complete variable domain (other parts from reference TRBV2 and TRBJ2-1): EPEVTQTPSHQVTQMGQEVILRCVPISNHLYFYWYRQILGQKVEFLVSFYNNEISEKSEIFDDQFSVERPDGSNFTLKIRSTKLEDSAMYFCASSAGTRYEQFFGPGTRLTVL.

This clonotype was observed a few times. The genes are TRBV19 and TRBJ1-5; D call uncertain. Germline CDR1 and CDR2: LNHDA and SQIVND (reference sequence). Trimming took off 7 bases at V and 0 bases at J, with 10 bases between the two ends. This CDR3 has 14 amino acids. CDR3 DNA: TGTGCCAGTAATCACGGCAATAGCAATCAGCCCCAGCATTTT. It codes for CASNHGNSNQPQHF.

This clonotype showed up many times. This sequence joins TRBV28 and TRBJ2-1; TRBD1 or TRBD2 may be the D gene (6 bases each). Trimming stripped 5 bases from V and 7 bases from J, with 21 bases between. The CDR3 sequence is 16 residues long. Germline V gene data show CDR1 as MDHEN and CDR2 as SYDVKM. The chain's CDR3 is CASSLLPRGPINEQFF. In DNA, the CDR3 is TGTGCCAGCAGTCTCCTACCACGGGGGCCGATTAATGAGCAGTTCTTC.

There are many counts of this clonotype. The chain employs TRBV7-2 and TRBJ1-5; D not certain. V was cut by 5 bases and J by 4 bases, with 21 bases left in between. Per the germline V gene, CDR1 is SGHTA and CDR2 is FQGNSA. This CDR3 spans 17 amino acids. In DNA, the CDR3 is TGTGCCAGCAGCGAACACCCAAAAGGAGAAGCAAATCAGCCCCAGCATTTT. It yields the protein CASSEHPKGEANQPQHF.

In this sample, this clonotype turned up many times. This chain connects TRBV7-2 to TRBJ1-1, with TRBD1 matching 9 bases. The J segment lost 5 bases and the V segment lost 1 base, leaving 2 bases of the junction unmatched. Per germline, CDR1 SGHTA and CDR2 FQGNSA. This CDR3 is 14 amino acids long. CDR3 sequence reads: CASSLVGQGTEAFF. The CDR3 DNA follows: TGTGCCAGCAGCTTAGTGGGACAGGGAACTGAAGCTTTCTTT.

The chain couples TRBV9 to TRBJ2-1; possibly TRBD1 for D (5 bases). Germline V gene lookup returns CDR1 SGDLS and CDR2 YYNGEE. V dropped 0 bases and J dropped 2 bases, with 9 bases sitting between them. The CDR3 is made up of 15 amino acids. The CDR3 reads CASSVGLGAYNEQFF. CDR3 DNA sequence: TGTGCCAGCAGCGTAGGATTAGGGGCCTACAATGAGCAGTTCTTC. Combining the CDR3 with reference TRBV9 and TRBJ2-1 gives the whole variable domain DSGVTQTPKHLITATGQRVTLRCSPRSGDLSVYWYQQSLDQGLQFLIQYYNGEERAKGNILERFSAQQFPDLHSELNLSSLELGDSALYFCASSVGLGAYNEQFFGPGTRLTVL.

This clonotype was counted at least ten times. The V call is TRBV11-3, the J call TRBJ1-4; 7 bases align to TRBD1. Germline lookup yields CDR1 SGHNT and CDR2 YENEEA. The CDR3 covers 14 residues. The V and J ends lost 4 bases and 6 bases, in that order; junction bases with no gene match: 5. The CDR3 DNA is TGTGCCAGCAGCTCGGAGGGGGCGGATGAAAAACTGTTTTTT. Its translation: CASSSEGADEKLFF. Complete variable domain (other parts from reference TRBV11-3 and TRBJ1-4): EAGVVQSPRYKIIEKKQPVAFWCNPISGHNTLYWYLQNLGQGPELLIRYENEEAVDDSQLPKDRFSAERLKGVDSTLKIQPAELGDSAVYLCASSSEGADEKLFFGSGTQLSVL.

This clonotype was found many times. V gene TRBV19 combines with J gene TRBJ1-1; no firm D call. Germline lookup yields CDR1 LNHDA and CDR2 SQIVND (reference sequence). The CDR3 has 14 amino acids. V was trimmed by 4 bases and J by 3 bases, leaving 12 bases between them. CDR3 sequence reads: CASSTYVGDTEAFF. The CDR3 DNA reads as TGTGCCAGTAGTACATACGTGGGAGACACTGAAGCTTTCTTT.

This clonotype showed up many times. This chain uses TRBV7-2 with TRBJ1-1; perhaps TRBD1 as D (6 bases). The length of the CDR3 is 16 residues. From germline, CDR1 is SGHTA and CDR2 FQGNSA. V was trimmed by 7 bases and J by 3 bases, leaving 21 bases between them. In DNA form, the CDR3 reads TGTGCCAGCACCGCGGCACCGGGGGGCCGGGACACTGAAGCTTTCTTT. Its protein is CASTAAPGGRDTEAFF.

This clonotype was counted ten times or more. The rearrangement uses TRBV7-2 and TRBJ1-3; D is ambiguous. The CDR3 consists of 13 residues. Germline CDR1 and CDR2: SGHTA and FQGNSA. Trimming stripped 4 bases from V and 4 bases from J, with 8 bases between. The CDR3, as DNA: TGTGCCAGCAGCTCCCTACAGGGAAACACCATATATTTT. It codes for CASSSLQGNTIYF.

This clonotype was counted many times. The CDR3 here is CASSWDGTGVREQFF. The CDR3 region has the DNA TGCGCCAGCAGCTGGGACGGGACAGGGGTTCGTGAGCAGTTCTTC. This chain uses TRBV5-1 with TRBJ2-1, with TRBD1 matching 10 bases. The CDR3 is 15 amino acids. The germline V gene encodes CDR1 SGHRS and CDR2 YFSETQ. V was pared by 3 bases and J by 9 bases, with 9 bases of the junction left unmatched.

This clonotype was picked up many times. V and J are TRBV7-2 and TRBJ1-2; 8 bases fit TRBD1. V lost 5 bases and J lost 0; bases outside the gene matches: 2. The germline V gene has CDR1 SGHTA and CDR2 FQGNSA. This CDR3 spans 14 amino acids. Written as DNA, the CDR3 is TGTGCCAGCAGCGAGGACAGGGCTAACTATGGCTACACCTTC. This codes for CASSEDRANYGYTF.

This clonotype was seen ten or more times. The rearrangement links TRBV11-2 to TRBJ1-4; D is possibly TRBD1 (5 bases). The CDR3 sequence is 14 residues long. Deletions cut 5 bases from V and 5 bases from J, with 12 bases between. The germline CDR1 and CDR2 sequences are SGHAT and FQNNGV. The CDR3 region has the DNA TGTGCCAGCAGCAAAGAGGGACTGAATGAAAAACTGTTTTTT. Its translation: CASSKEGLNEKLFF. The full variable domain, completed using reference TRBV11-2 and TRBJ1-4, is EAGVAQSPRYKIIEKRQSVAFWCNPISGHATLYWYQQILGQGPKLLIQFQNNGVVDDSQLPKDRFSAERLKGVDSTLKIQPAKLEDSAVYLCASSKEGLNEKLFFGSGTQLSVL.

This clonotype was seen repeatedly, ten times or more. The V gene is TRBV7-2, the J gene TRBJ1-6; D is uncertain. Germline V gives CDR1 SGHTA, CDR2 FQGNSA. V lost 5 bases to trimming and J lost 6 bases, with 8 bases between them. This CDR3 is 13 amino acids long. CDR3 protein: CASSLGRNSPLHF. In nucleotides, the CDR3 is TGTGCCAGCAGCCTGGGTCGTAATTCACCCCTCCACTTT.

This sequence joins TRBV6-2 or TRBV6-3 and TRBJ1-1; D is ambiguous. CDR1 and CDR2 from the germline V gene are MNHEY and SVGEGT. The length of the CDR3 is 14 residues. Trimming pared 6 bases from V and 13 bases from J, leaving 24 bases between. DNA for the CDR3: TGTGCCAGCAGCGACCCCTGGACTTCAGCCTACGATTTCTTT. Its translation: CASSDPWTSAYDFF.

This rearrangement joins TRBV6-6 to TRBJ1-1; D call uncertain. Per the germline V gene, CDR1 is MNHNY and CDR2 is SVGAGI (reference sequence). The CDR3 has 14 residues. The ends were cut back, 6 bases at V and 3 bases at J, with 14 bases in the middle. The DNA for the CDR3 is TGTGCCAGCAGGCCCCCAGGACGGTACACTGAAGCTTTCTTT. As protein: CASRPPGRYTEAFF.

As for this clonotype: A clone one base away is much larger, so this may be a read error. CDR3 sequence: CVSTTGTQPQHF. The CDR3 DNA follows: TGTGTCAGCACCACAGGGACCCAGCCCCAGCATTTT. The chain uses TRBV12-3 or TRBV12-4 and TRBJ1-5; the D gene is possibly TRBD1 (6 bases). This CDR3 spans 12 amino acids.

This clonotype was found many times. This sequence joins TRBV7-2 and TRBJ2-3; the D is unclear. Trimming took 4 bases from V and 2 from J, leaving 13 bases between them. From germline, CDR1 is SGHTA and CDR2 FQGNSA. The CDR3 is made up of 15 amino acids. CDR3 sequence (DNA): TGTGCCAGCAGCTCGGTCGGGCGCCCCACAGATACGCAGTATTTT. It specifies CASSSVGRPTDTQYF.

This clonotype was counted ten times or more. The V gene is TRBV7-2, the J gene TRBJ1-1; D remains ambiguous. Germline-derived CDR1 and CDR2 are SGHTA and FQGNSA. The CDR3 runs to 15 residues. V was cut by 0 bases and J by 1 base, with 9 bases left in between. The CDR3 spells CASSLAPKGNTEAFF. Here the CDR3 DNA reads TGTGCCAGCAGCTTAGCCCCGAAGGGGAACACTGAAGCTTTCTTT.

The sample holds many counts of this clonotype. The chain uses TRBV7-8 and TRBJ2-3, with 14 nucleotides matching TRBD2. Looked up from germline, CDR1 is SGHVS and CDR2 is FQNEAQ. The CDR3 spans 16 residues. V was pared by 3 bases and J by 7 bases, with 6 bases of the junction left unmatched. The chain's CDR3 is CASSFAGTSGGYTQYF. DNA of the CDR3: TGTGCCAGCAGCTTCGCGGGGACTAGCGGGGGATATACGCAGTATTTT.

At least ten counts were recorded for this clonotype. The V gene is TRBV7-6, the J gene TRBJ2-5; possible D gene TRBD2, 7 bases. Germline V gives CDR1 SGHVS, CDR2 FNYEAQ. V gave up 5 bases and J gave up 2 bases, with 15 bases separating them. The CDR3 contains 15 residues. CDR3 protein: CASSPGGPIQETQYF. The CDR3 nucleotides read TGTGCCAGCAGCCCGGGGGGCCCAATTCAAGAGACCCAGTACTTC.

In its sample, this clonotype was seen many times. The CDR3 DNA follows: TGCGCCAGCAGTCTCCGGGACGGCTACGAGCAGTACTTC. It yields the protein CASSLRDGYEQYF. This sequence joins TRBV5-1 and TRBJ2-7; D tentatively reads TRBD1 or TRBD2 (5 bases each). The CDR3 extends over 13 amino acids. Per the germline V gene, CDR1 is SGHRS and CDR2 is YFSETQ. Trimming removed 5 bases from V and 3 bases from J, with 12 bases in between.

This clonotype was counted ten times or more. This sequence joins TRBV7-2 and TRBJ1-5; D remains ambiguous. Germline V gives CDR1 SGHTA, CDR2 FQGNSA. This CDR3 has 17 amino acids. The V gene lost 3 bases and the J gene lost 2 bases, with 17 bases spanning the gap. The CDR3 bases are TGTGCCAGCAGCTTTAAACCCGACCCCCTGGGCAATCAGCCCCAGCATTTT. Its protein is CASSFKPDPLGNQPQHF.